The rows below give T cell receptor beta chains drawn from one sample of a study of cytomegalovirus exposure and HLA in healthy donors. Sequencing used immunoSEQ multiplex PCR; TCRdb keeps in-frame clones, though not all of them. The table has a few hundred thousand clones, approximately 90% seen once. Source material: PBMCs. The origin of the receptors is a woman between 18 and 30 years old in good health and CMV-seronegative. Each CDR3 is given with its conserved first and last residue. D genes are given only for firm matches. Clone size is given for some rows only: seen once, a few or many times, or a class if the clone is expanded.

J gene,clone size,D gene,V gene,CDR3 length,CDR3 protein,CDR3 DNA
TRBJ2-7,-,-,TRBV7-3,16,CASSLAGVDGLYEQYF,TGTGCCAGCAGTCTAGCAGGAGTGGACGGGCTATACGAGCAGTACTTC
TRBJ2-1,-,TRBD2,TRBV9,15,CASSPRLALTHEQFF,TGTGCCAGCAGCCCTCGACTAGCATTAACCCATGAGCAGTTCTTC
TRBJ1-1,few,-,TRBV30,14,CAWSVQARGTEAFF,TGTGCCTGGAGTGTACAGGCAAGGGGAACTGAAGCTTTCTTT
TRBJ1-1,once,-,TRBV9,15,CASSVDGSVNTEAFF,TGTGCCAGCAGCGTAGATGGCAGCGTAAACACTGAAGCTTTCTTT
TRBJ2-7,-,TRBD1,TRBV28,14,CASRPTGTAYEQYF,TGTGCCAGCAGACCAACTGGGACAGCCTACGAGCAGTACTTC
TRBJ2-7,-,-,TRBV12-5,22,CASGLVQVRSHRRREGPYEQYF,TGTGCTAGTGGTTTGGTTCAAGTTAGATCGCATCGAAGGCGGGAAGGACCCTACGAGCAGTACTTC
TRBJ2-1,once,TRBD2,TRBV9,17,CASSVDGGGPGYNEQFF,TGTGCCAGCAGCGTAGACGGGGGAGGGCCAGGGTACAATGAGCAGTTCTTC
TRBJ1-2,-,TRBD1,TRBV28,15,CASSLTGEVNYGYTF,TGTGCCAGCAGTTTAACAGGGGAGGTTAACTATGGCTACACCTTC
TRBJ2-7,-,TRBD1,TRBV13,15,CASSLWGQLSYEQYF,TGTGCCAGCAGCTTATGGGGACAGTTATCCTACGAGCAGTACTTC
TRBJ2-3,-,TRBD2,TRBV27,17,CASSKRSGRADSNTQYF,TGTGCCAGCAGCAAAAGGAGCGGGAGGGCCGATTCGAATACGCAGTATTTT
TRBJ2-1,-,-,TRBV5-4,14,CASSPGSGYTEQFF,TGTGCCAGCAGCCCAGGGTCAGGGTACACTGAGCAGTTCTTC
TRBJ1-2,-,-,TRBV7-8,16,CASSSRPSILNYGYTF,TGTGCCAGCAGCTCCAGGCCCTCGATCCTTAACTATGGCTACACCTTC
TRBJ2-3,once,-,TRBV4-3,14,CASSQVGLPDTQYF,TGCGCCAGCAGCCAAGTTGGGCTCCCAGATACGCAGTATTTT
TRBJ2-3,-,-,TRBV28,14,CASRRTGGPDTQYF,TGTGCCAGCAGACGGACCGGGGGTCCAGATACGCAGTATTTT
TRBJ2-7,-,-,TRBV28,13,CASSLVTPPEQYF,TGTGCCAGCAGTTTAGTTACTCCCCCCGAGCAGTACTTC
TRBJ2-7,-,-,TRBV7-9,13,CASSSTVSYEQYF,TGTGCCAGCAGCTCTACCGTCTCCTACGAGCAGTACTTC
TRBJ2-1,once,TRBD2,TRBV9,15,CASSVGLADNNEQFF,TGTGCCAGCAGCGTAGGGCTAGCGGATAACAATGAGCAGTTCTTC
TRBJ1-2,-,-,TRBV18,17,CASSPTRFETVNYGYTF,TGTGCCAGCTCACCGACCCGTTTTGAGACAGTGAACTATGGCTACACCTTC
TRBJ2-5,-,TRBD2,TRBV7-8,16,CASTWTSGSYRETQYF,TGTGCCAGCACCTGGACTAGCGGGAGTTATCGAGAGACCCAGTACTTC
TRBJ2-1,-,TRBD2,TRBV27,14,CASSFGTSKNEQFF,TGTGCCAGCAGTTTCGGGACTAGCAAGAATGAGCAGTTCTTC
TRBJ1-3,-,TRBD1,TRBV4-2,17,CASSQAAGGRSGNTIYF,TGTGCCAGCAGCCAAGCGGCAGGGGGGAGGTCGGGAAACACCATATATTTT
TRBJ1-2,-,TRBD1,TRBV27,14,CASSKTGTGEGYTF,TGTGCCAGCAGTAAGACCGGGACAGGGGAAGGCTACACCTTC
TRBJ2-1,-,TRBD2,TRBV29-1,18,CSVLTTAPGTRAYNEQFF,TGCAGCGTACTGACGACGGCCCCCGGGACTAGGGCCTACAATGAGCAGTTCTTC
TRBJ1-5,-,-,TRBV27,13,CASSFSSNQPQHF,TGTGCCAGCAGTTTTAGTAGCAATCAGCCCCAGCATTTT
TRBJ2-2,-,TRBD1,TRBV6-5,14,CASRDSSGGGELFF,TGTGCCAGCAGGGACTCCTCAGGGGGCGGGGAGCTGTTTTTT
TRBJ1-3,-,-,TRBV14,16,CASSQDQTVSGNTIYF,TGTGCCAGCAGCCAAGACCAGACAGTCTCTGGAAACACCATATATTTT
TRBJ2-1,-,TRBD2,TRBV28,16,CASSPQSGLAHNEQFF,TGTGCCAGCAGTCCACAGTCCGGACTAGCTCACAATGAGCAGTTCTTC
TRBJ2-7,-,-,TRBV28,13,CASSLLANRDEYF,TGTGCCAGCAGTTTATTGGCCAACAGGGATGAGTACTTC
TRBJ1-1,-,-,TRBV29-1,12,CSVGRENTEAFF,TGCAGCGTTGGACGGGAAAACACTGAAGCTTTCTTT
TRBJ2-7,-,-,TRBV28,18,CASTIRLERLAKTREQYF,TGTGCCAGCACCATTCGACTGGAGCGCCTAGCAAAGACGCGGGAGCAGTACTTC
TRBJ1-2,-,TRBD1,TRBV5-5,14,CASRQTTGGLGYTF,TGTGCCAGCAGACAGACGACAGGGGGGTTAGGCTACACCTTC
TRBJ2-1,-,TRBD1,TRBV19,15,CASSTPGQGIGEQFF,TGTGCCAGTAGTACCCCGGGACAGGGTATTGGTGAGCAGTTCTTC
TRBJ2-7,-,TRBD1,TRBV5-1,18,CASSVWGSAGGPMFEQYF,TGCGCCAGCAGCGTGTGGGGGAGCGCAGGGGGACCAATGTTCGAGCAGTACTTC
TRBJ2-1,-,-,TRBV29-1,11,CSVERVNEQFF,TGCAGCGTTGAGAGGGTGAATGAGCAGTTCTTC
TRBJ2-1,-,-,TRBV30,12,CAWTKTLSEQFF,TGTGCCTGGACCAAAACGCTAAGTGAGCAGTTCTTC
TRBJ1-2,once,TRBD1,TRBV9,16,CASSATHRGLGVGYTF,TGTGCCAGCAGCGCCACCCACAGGGGGCTTGGGGTTGGCTACACCTTC
TRBJ2-1,-,TRBD2,TRBV7-2,16,CASSLGPSGSQVEQFF,TGTGCCAGCAGCTTAGGACCTAGCGGGAGTCAGGTTGAGCAGTTCTTC
TRBJ2-2,-,-,TRBV7-2,15,CASSLVAGSTGELFF,TGTGCCAGCAGCTTAGTAGCTGGGAGCACCGGGGAGCTGTTTTTT
TRBJ1-1,-,TRBD1,TRBV2,14,CASSRDRGRTEAFF,TGTGCCAGCAGTCGGGACAGGGGACGGACTGAAGCTTTCTTT
TRBJ2-1,many,TRBD1,TRBV19,14,CASQYPGQYNEQFF,TGTGCCAGCCAATACCCGGGACAGTACAATGAGCAGTTCTTC
TRBJ2-1,-,TRBD2,TRBV28,19,CASSSGLAGVLLSYNEQFF,TGTGCCAGCAGTTCGGGACTAGCGGGAGTACTCCTCTCCTACAATGAGCAGTTCTTC
TRBJ2-3,-,TRBD2,TRBV15,19,CATSRASGLAAISTDTQYF,TGTGCCACCAGCAGAGCTTCAGGACTAGCGGCAATATCCACAGATACGCAGTATTTT
TRBJ2-7,once,-,TRBV2,14,CASSEPGARYEQYF,TGTGCCAGCAGTGAGCCAGGGGCGCGCTACGAGCAGTACTTC
TRBJ2-5,-,-,TRBV15,14,CATSTGWRGETQYF,TGTGCCACCAGCACCGGGTGGAGAGGGGAGACCCAGTACTTC
TRBJ2-7,-,-,TRBV12-5,12,CASGLPPGEQYF,TGTGCTAGTGGTTTGCCCCCCGGCGAGCAGTACTTC
TRBJ2-7,once,TRBD1,TRBV7-2,13,CASSLTGGWEQYF,TGTGCCAGCAGCTTGACAGGGGGTTGGGAGCAGTACTTC
TRBJ2-4,-,TRBD1,TRBV5-1,15,CASSLGQGGGNIQYF,TGCGCCAGCAGCTTAGGACAGGGGGGTGGAAACATTCAGTACTTC
TRBJ1-2,-,-,TRBV19,14,CASSIAPGIYGYTF,TGTGCCAGTAGTATAGCTCCAGGGATCTATGGCTACACCTTC
TRBJ1-2,once,TRBD1,TRBV28,14,CASTQGQGRAGYTF,TGTGCCAGCACCCAAGGACAGGGACGGGCTGGCTACACCTTC
TRBJ2-7,-,TRBD1,TRBV6-1,12,CASRGDSYEQYF,TGTGCCAGCAGGGGGGACAGCTACGAGCAGTACTTC
TRBJ1-2,-,TRBD1,TRBV6-5,12,CASGQGEVGYTF,TGTGCCAGTGGACAGGGAGAAGTTGGCTACACCTTC
TRBJ2-3,-,TRBD1,TRBV2,14,CARGTGEGTDTQYF,TGTGCCAGAGGGACAGGTGAGGGAACAGATACGCAGTATTTT
TRBJ2-1,-,TRBD1,TRBV5-6,15,CASSLGQGSYNEQFF,TGTGCCAGCAGCTTGGGACAGGGATCCTACAATGAGCAGTTCTTC
TRBJ2-1,-,TRBD2,TRBV15,16,CATSRGGTSSYNEQFF,TGTGCCACCAGCAGAGGCGGGACTAGCTCCTACAATGAGCAGTTCTTC